These 15 T cell receptor beta chains were all obtained from the same sample, sequenced in a study of beta chain features in type 1 diabetes. Expressed TCRB transcripts got sequenced, as all isolated RNA was reverse transcribed. Assay used: immunoSEQ multiplex PCR; TCRdb lists only in-frame clones, some missing. The repertoire includes more than 350,000 clones, about an eighth of them detected once, and roughly 0.046% sits in the top ten. Sequenced material: naive CD4+ T cells from blood. All receptors derive from a woman under 30 in good health.

The chain's CDR3 is CASSLGWQATLAKNIQYF. CDR3 bases: TGTGCCAGCAGCTTAGGTTGGCAGGCTACGCTAGCCAAAAACATTCAGTACTTC. V is TRBV7-9 and J is TRBJ2-4, with D unresolved. This CDR3 spans 18 amino acids. V lost 1 base and J 0 bases, leaving 16 bases between the germline ends. Germline lookup yields CDR1 SEHNR and CDR2 FQNEAQ (reference sequence).

The gene calls are TRBV7-9 and TRBJ2-4; D is unresolved. The V gene's germline CDR1 is SEHNR and CDR2 FQNEAQ (reference sequence). V lost 5 bases and J lost 7, with 9 bases in between. This CDR3 comprises 12 residues. The CDR3 sequence is CASSPEPNIQYF. Here the CDR3 DNA reads TGTGCCAGCAGCCCGGAGCCGAACATTCAGTACTTC. The full variable domain, its missing parts supplied by reference TRBV7-9 and TRBJ2-4, is DTGVSQNPRHKITKRGQNVTFRCDPISEHNRLYWYRQTLGQGPEFLTYFQNEAQLEKSRLLSDRFSAERPKGSFSTLEIQRTEQGDSAMYLCASSPEPNIQYFGAGTRLSVL.

This clone occurred many times. The rearrangement joins TRBV15 to TRBJ2-2; TRBD2 is a possible D gene (5 bases). The CDR3 loop spans 13 amino acids. Per the germline V gene, CDR1 is LNHNV and CDR2 is YYDKDF (reference sequence). V was pared by 1 base and J by 7 bases, with 7 bases between. The DNA of the CDR3 is TGTGCCACCAGCAGAGCTGGGAGCGGGGAGCTGTTTTTT. Translation gives CATSRAGSGELFF.

Here the CDR3 reads CASSASGGNIGTQYF. The CDR3 DNA follows: TGTGCCAGCAGCGCGAGCGGGGGGAACATTGGGACCCAGTACTTC. V and J are TRBV7-7 and TRBJ2-5; 9 bases align to TRBD2. Unmatched junction bases numbered 11, after V lost 5 bases and J lost 7 bases. This CDR3 spans 15 amino acids. CDR1 is SSHAT, CDR2 FNYEAQ, per germline (reference sequence).

This clone occurred a few times. This sequence joins TRBV7-8 and TRBJ2-1, with D perhaps TRBD2 (6 bases). Deletions cut 10 bases from V and 0 bases from J, with 16 bases between. The CDR3 contains 15 residues. From germline, CDR1 is SGHVS and CDR2 FQNEAQ. The CDR3 DNA reads as TGTGCCACCAACCAAGGGAGGAGCTCCTACAATGAGCAGTTCTTC. It encodes CATNQGRSSYNEQFF.

The rearrangement uses TRBV7-8 and TRBJ2-4; TRBD2 agrees at 7 bases. The CDR3 loop spans 15 amino acids. Germline lookup yields CDR1 SGHVS and CDR2 FQNEAQ. The V and J ends lost 5 bases and 8 bases, in that order; junction bases with no gene match: 12. The CDR3, as DNA: TGTGCCAGCAGCGTTCTACGGGAGGCGGGGGACATTCAGTACTTC. It is translated as CASSVLREAGDIQYF.

The V call is TRBV18, the J call TRBJ2-7; D unclear. CDR1 and CDR2 from the germline V gene are KGHSH and LQKENI. The CDR3 is 15 amino acids. The germline V and J ends were trimmed by 6 bases and 0 bases, with 15 bases remaining between them. The CDR3 reads CASSLEASSSYEQYV. CDR3 nucleotides: TGTGCCAGCTCCCTCGAGGCGAGCAGCTCCTACGAGCAGTACGTC.

This clone was counted only a few times. J is TRBJ1-1 and V is TRBV7-2; D not resolved. Germline V gene sequence: CDR1 SGHTA, CDR2 FQGNSA. The CDR3 runs to 12 residues. The V and J ends lost 5 bases and 5 bases respectively, with 9 bases between them. For the CDR3, the DNA is TGTGCCAGCAGCCCGTGGCAGACTGAAGCTTTCTTT. Translating gives CASSPWQTEAFF.

This clone was observed a few times. The chain couples TRBV4-1 to TRBJ1-5; no definite D call. The CDR3 runs 15 residues. The ends were cut back, 0 bases at V and 3 bases at J, with 9 bases in the middle. Germline V gene lookup returns CDR1 MGHRA and CDR2 YSYEKL. DNA of the CDR3: TGCGCCAGCAGCCAAGACCTCGTACCCAATCAGCCCCAGCATTTT. This encodes CASSQDLVPNQPQHF.

This clone was seen more than once but under ten times. The chain joins TRBV9 to TRBJ2-5, with 12 positions matching TRBD1. The CDR3 extends over 17 amino acids. The germline V gene has CDR1 SGDLS and CDR2 YYNGEE. The junction had 10 bases not matched to a gene; V was cut back by 4 bases and J by 3 bases. The CDR3 reads CASSPSGDRGREETQYF. Written as DNA, the CDR3 is TGTGCCAGCAGCCCAAGTGGGGACAGGGGGCGAGAAGAGACCCAGTACTTC.

This clone was counted only a few times. CDR3 loop: CASSQVVDVPRPNNEQFF. The DNA for the CDR3 is TGTGCCAGCAGCCAAGTAGTTGATGTCCCTAGGCCGAACAATGAGCAGTTCTTC. This chain connects TRBV4-2 to TRBJ2-1; D uncertain. Germline lookup yields CDR1 LGHNA and CDR2 YNFKEQ. Trimming removed 1 base from V and 5 bases from J, with 21 bases in between. CDR3 length: 18 amino acids.

The chain carries TRBV5-1 and TRBJ2-2; D is unresolved. This CDR3 has 13 amino acids. Trimming stripped 7 bases from V and 3 bases from J, with 10 bases between. In germline, CDR1 is SGHRS, CDR2 YFSETQ. CDR3 loop: CASGGGYTGELFF. DNA of the CDR3: TGCGCCAGCGGCGGTGGTTACACCGGGGAGCTGTTTTTT.

This clone was seen a handful of times. The sample contains more than one DNA sequence encoding this CDR3. This sequence joins TRBV18 and TRBJ2-1; D is unresolved. CDR3 length equals 13 residues. V gave up 0 bases and J gave up 2 bases, with 2 bases separating them. CDR1 is KGHSH and CDR2 is LQKENI in the germline V gene. CDR3 bases: TGTGCCAGCTCACCACCGGCCTACAATGAGCAGTTCTTC. Protein product: CASSPPAYNEQFF.

This clone has just a few counts. The chain carries TRBV4-1 and TRBJ1-6, with a weak D call TRBD1 (6 bases). This CDR3 is 14 amino acids long. The germline V gene encodes CDR1 MGHRA and CDR2 YSYEKL. Trimming stripped 5 bases from V and 10 bases from J, with 15 bases between. CDR3 in DNA: TGCGCCAGCAGCAGGCCGGGACAACGCTCACCCCTCCACTTT. Translated: CASSRPGQRSPLHF.

The chain combines TRBV29-1 with TRBJ1-2; no firm D call. Germline V gene lookup returns CDR1 SQVTM and CDR2 ANQGSEA. Trimming shortened V by 8 bases and J by 8 bases, and 21 bases separated the two germline ends. There are 13 residues in the CDR3. This chain's CDR3 is CSYQSPDSGGYTF. The DNA for the CDR3 is TGCAGCTATCAGAGTCCGGATTCTGGCGGCTACACCTTC.